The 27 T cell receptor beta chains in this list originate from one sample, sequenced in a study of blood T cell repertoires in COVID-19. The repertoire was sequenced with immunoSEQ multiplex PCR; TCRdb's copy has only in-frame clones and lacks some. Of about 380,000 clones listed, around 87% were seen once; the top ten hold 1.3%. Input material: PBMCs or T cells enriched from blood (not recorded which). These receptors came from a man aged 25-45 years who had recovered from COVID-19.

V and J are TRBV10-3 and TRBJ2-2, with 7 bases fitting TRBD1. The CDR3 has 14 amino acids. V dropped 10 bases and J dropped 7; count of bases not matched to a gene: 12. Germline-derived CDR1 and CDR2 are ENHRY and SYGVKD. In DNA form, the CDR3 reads TGTGCCACCTTTGACAGGGCAGTGGTCGGGGAGCTGTTTTTT. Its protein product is CATFDRAVVGELFF.

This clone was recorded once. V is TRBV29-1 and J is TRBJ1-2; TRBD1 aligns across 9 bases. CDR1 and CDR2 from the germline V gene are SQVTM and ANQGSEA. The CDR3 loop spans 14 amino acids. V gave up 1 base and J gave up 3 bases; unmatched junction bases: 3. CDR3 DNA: TGCAGCGTTGAAGGGACAGGGGTCGACTATGGCTACACCTTC. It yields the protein CSVEGTGVDYGYTF.

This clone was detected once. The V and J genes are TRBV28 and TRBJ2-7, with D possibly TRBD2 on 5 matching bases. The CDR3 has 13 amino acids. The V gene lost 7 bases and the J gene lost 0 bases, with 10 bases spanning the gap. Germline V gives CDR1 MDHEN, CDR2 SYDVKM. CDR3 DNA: TGTGCCAGCAAGTTTGGGAGCTCCTACGAGCAGTACTTC. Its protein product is CASKFGSSYEQYF.

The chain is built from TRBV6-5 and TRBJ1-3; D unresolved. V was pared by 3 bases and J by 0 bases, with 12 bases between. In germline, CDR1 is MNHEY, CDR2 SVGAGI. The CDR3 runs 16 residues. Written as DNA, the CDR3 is TGTGCCAGCAGTTATCTCCAGAGGCCCTCTGGAAACACCATATATTTT. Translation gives CASSYLQRPSGNTIYF.

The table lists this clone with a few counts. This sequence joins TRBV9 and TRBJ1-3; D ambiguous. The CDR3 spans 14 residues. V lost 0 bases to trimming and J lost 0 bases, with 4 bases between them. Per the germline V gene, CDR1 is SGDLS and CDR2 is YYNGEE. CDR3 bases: TGTGCCAGCAGCGTAGAGCCCTCTGGAAACACCATATATTTT. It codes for CASSVEPSGNTIYF.

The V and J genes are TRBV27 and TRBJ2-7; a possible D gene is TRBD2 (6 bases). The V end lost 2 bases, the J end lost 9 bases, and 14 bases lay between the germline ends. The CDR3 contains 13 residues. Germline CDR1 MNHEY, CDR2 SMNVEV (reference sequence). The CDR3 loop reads CASSLGRGRLQYF. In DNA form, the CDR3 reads TGTGCCAGCAGTTTAGGGCGGGGCAGACTGCAGTACTTC.

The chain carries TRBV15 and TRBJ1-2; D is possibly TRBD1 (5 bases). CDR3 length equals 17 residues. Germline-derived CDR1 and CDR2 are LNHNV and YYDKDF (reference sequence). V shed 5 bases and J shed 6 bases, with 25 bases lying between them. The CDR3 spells CATSPKVFKQVSDGYTF. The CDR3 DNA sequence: TGTGCCACCAGCCCCAAAGTATTTAAACAGGTTTCGGATGGCTACACCTTC.

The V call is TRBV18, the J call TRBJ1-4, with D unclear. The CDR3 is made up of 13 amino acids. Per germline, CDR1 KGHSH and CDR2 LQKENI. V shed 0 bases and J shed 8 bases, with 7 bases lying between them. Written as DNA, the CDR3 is TGTGCCAGCTCACCACCAACGAGGGAAAAACTGTTTTTT. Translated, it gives CASSPPTREKLFF.

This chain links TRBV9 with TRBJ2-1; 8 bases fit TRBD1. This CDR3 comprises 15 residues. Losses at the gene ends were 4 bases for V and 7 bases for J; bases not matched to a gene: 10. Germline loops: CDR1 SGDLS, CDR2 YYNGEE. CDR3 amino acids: CASSPRQGRENEQFF. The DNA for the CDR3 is TGTGCCAGCAGCCCTAGACAGGGGCGCGAGAATGAGCAGTTCTTC.

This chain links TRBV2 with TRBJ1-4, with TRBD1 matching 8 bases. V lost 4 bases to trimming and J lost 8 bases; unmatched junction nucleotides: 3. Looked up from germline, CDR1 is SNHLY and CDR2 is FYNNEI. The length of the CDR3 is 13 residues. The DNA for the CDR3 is TGTGCCAGCAGTGGGTGGACAGGGGAAAAACTGTTTTTT. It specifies CASSGWTGEKLFF. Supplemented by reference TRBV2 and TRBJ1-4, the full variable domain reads EPEVTQTPSHQVTQMGQEVILRCVPISNHLYFYWYRQILGQKVEFLVSFYNNEISEKSEIFDDQFSVERPDGSNFTLKIRSTKLEDSAMYFCASSGWTGEKLFFGSGTQLSVL.

CDR3 loop: CASQVIRTENTEAFF. DNA for the CDR3: TGTGCCAGCCAGGTCATCCGGACAGAGAACACTGAAGCTTTCTTT. The J gene is TRBJ1-1, the V gene TRBV18; tentatively, D is TRBD1 (6 bases). Germline V gene data show CDR1 as KGHSH and CDR2 as LQKENI. This CDR3 has 15 amino acids. Trimming removed 8 bases from V and 1 base from J, with 17 bases in between.

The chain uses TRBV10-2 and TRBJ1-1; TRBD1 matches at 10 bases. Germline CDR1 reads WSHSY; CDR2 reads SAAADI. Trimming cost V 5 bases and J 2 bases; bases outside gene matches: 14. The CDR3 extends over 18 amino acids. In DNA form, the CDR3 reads TGCGCCAGCAGTTCCACCCCGGGACAGGGGTGGGTTAACACTGAAGCTTTCTTT. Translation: CASSSTPGQGWVNTEAFF.

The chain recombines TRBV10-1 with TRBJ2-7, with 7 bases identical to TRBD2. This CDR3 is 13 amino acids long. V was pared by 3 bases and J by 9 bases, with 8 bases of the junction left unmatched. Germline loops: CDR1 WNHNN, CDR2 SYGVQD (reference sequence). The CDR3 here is CASSEIPAGWQYF. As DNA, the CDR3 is TGCGCCAGCAGTGAAATCCCAGCGGGGTGGCAGTACTTC.

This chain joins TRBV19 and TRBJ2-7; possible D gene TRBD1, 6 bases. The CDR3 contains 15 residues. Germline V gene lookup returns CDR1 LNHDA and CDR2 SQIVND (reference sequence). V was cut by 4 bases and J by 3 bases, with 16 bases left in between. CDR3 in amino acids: CASSTLQGGGYEQYF. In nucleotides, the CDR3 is TGTGCCAGTAGTACGTTACAGGGTGGCGGCTACGAGCAGTACTTC.

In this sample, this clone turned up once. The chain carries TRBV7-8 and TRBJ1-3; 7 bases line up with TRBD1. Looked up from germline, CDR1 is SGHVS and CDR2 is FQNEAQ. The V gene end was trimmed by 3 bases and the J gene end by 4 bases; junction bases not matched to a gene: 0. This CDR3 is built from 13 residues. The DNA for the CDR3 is TGTGCCAGCAGCTTGGACAGGGGAAACACCATATATTTT. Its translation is CASSLDRGNTIYF. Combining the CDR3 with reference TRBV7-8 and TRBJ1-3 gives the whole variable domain GAGVSQSPRYKVAKRGQDVALRCDPISGHVSLFWYQQALGQGPEFLTYFQNEAQLDKSGLPSDRFFAERPEGSVSTLKIQRTQQEDSAVYLCASSLDRGNTIYFGEGSWLTVV.

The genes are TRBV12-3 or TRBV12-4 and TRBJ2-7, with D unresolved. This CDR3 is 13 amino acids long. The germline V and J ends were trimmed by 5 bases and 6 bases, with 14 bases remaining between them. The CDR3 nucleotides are TGTGCCAGCAGTGTCTCCTCTCTCCTCGAGCAGTACTTC. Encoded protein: CASSVSSLLEQYF.

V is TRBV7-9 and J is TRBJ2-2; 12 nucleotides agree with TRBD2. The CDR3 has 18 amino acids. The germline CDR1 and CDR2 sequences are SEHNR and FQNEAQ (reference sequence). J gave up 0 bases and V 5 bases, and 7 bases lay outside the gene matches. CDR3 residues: CASSTLLAGGTNTGELFF. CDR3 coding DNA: TGTGCCAGCAGCACCCTACTAGCGGGGGGAACGAACACCGGGGAGCTGTTTTTT. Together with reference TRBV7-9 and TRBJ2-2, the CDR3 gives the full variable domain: DTGVSQNPRHKITKRGQNVTFRCDPISEHNRLYWYRQTLGQGPEFLTYFQNEAQLEKSRLLSDRFSAERPKGSFSTLEIQRTEQGDSAMYLCASSTLLAGGTNTGELFFGEGSRLTVL.

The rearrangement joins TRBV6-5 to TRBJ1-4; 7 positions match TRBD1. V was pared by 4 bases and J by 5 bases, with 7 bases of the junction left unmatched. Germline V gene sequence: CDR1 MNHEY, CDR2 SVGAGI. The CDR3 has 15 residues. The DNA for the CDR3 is TGTGCCAGCAGTTCCCGCGACAGGGCGAATGAAAAACTGTTTTTT. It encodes CASSSRDRANEKLFF.

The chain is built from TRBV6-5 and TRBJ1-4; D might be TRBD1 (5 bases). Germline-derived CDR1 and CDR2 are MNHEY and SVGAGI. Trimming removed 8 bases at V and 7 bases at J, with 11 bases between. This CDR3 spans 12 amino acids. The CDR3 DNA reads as TGTGCCAGCGCCCGGGGGGGTGAAAAACTGTTTTTT. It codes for CASARGGEKLFF.

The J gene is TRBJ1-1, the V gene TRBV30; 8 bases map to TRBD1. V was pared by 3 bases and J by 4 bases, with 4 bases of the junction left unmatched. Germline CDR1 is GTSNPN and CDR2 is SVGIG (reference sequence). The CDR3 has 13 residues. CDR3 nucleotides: TGTGCCTGGAGCGCCGACAGGGGCACTGAAGCTTTCTTT. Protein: CAWSADRGTEAFF.

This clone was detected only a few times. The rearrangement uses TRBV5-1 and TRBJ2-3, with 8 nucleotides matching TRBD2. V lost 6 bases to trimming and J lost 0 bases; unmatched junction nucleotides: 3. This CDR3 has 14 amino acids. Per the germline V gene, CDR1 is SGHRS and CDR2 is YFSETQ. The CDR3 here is CASTSSGSTDTQYF. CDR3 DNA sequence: TGCGCCAGCACCTCTAGCGGGAGCACAGATACGCAGTATTTT.

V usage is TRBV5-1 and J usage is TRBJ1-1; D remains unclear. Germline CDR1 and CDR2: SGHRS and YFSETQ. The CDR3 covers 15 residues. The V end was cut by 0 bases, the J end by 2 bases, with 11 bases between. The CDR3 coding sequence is TGCGCCAGCAGCTTGGCAGGCAGACCCAACACTGAAGCTTTCTTT. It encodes CASSLAGRPNTEAFF.

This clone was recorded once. CDR3 nucleotide sequence: TGTGCCAGCTCACCGGGGACAGGGGAACTGGGCTACACCTTC. Its protein product is CASSPGTGELGYTF. The rearrangement joins TRBV18 to TRBJ1-2; the match to TRBD1 covers 10 bases. The CDR3 covers 14 residues. Germline-derived CDR1 and CDR2 are KGHSH and LQKENI. V lost 3 bases and J lost 8; bases outside the gene matches: 6.

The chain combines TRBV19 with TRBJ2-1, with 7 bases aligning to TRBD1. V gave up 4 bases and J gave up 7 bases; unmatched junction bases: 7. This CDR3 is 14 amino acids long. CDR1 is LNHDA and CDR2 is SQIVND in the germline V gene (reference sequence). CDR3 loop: CASSKRQGMNEQFF. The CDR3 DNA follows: TGTGCCAGTAGTAAGAGACAGGGTATGAATGAGCAGTTCTTC.

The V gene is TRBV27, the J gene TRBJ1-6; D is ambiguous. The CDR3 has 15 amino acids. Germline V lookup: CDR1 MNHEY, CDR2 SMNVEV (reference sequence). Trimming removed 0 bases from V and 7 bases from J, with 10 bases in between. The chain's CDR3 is CASSLSREVNSPLHF. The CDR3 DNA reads TGTGCCAGCAGTTTATCGAGGGAGGTCAATTCACCCCTCCACTTT.

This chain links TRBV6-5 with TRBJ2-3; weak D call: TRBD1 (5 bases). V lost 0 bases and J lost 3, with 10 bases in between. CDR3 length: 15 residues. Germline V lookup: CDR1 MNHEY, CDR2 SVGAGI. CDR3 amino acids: CASSYSRQGTDTQYF. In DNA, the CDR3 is TGTGCCAGCAGTTACTCTCGGCAGGGAACAGATACGCAGTATTTT.

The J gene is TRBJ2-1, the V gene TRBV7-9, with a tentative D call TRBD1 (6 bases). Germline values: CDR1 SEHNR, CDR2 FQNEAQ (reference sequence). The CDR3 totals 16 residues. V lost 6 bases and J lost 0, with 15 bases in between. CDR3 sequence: CASSGVRDNSYNEQFF. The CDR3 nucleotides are TGTGCCAGCAGTGGGGTGAGGGACAACTCCTACAATGAGCAGTTCTTC.